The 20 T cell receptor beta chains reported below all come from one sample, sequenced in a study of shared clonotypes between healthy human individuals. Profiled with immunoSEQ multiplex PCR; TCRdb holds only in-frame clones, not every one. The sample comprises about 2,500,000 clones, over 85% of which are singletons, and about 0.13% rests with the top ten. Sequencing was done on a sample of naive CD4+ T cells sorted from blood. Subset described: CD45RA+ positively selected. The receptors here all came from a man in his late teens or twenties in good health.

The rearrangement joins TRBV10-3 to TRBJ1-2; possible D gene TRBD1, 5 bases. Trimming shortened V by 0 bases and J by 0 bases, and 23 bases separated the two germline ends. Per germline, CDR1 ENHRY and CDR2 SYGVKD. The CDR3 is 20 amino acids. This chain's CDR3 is CAISESLILQGRSTNYGYTF. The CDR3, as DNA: TGTGCCATCAGTGAGTCGTTAATTTTGCAGGGCCGATCTACTAACTATGGCTACACCTTC.

CDR3 DNA sequence: TGCAGCGTTGAAGGGGGCAGCGGGAGGTCCAAAAACATTCAGTACTTC. This gives the protein CSVEGGSGRSKNIQYF. The chain carries TRBV29-1 and TRBJ2-4, with TRBD2 matching over 9 bases. Per the germline V gene, CDR1 is SQVTM and CDR2 is ANQGSEA. The CDR3 has 16 amino acids. V shed 1 base, J shed 2 bases, and the junction held 6 bases outside the gene matches.

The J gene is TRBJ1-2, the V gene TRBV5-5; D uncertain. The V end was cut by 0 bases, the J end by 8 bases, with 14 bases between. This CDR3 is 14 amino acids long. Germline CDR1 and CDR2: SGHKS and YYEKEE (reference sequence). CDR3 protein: CASSLGSGINGYTF. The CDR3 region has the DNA TGTGCCAGCAGCTTGGGCTCGGGAATTAACGGCTACACCTTC. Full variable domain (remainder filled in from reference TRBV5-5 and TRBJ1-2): DAGVTQSPTHLIKTRGQQVTLRCSPISGHKSVSWYQQVLGQGPQFIFQYYEKEERGRGNFPDRFSARQFPNYSSELNVNALLLGDSALYLCASSLGSGINGYTFGSGTRLTVV.

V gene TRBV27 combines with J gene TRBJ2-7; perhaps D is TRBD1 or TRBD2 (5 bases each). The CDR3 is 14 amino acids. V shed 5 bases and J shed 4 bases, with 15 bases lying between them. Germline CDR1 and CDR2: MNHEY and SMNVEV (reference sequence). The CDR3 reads CASSRGVLGYEQYF. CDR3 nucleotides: TGTGCCAGCAGTCGAGGGGTTTTAGGATACGAGCAGTACTTC.

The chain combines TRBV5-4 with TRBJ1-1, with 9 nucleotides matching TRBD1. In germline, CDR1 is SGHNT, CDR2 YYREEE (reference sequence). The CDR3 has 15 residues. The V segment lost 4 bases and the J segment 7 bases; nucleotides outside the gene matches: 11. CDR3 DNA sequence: TGTGCCAGCAGCCCCGACAGGGGGAGAACCTATGAAGCTTTCTTT. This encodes CASSPDRGRTYEAFF. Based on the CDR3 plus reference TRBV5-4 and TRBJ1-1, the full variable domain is ETGVTQSPTHLIKTRGQQVTLRCSSQSGHNTVSWYQQALGQGPQFIFQYYREEENGRGNFPPRFSGLQFPNYSSELNVNALELDDSALYLCASSPDRGRTYEAFFGQGTRLTVV.

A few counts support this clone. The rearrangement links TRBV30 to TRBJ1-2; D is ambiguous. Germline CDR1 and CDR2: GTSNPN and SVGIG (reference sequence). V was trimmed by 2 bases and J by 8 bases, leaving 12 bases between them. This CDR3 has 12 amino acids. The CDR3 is CAWSPSGKGYTF. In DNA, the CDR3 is TGTGCCTGGAGTCCGTCAGGAAAGGGCTACACCTTC.

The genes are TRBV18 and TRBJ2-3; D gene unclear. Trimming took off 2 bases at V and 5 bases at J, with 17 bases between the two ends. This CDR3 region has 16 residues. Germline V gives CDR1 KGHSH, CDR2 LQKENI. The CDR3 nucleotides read TGTGCCAGCTCACCAATTGGGCCAGGCCTAGAAGATACGCAGTATTTT. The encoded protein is CASSPIGPGLEDTQYF.

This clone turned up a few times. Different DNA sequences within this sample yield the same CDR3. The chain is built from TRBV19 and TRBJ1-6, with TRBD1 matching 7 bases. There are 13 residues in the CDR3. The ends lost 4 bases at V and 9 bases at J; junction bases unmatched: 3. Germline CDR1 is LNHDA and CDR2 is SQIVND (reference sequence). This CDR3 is CASSTDRVSPLHF. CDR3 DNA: TGTGCCAGTAGTACAGACAGGGTTTCACCCCTCCACTTT. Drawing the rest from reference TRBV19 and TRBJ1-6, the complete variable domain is DGGITQSPKYLFRKEGQNVTLSCEQNLNHDAMYWYRQDPGQGLRLIYYSQIVNDFQKGDIAEGYSVSREKKESFPLTVTSAQKNPTAFYLCASSTDRVSPLHFGNGTRLTVT.

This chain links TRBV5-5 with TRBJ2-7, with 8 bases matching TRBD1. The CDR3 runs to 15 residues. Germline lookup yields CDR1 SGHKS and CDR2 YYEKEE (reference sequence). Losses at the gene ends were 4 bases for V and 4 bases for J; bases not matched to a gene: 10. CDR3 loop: CASSPGQGRPYEQYF. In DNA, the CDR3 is TGTGCCAGCAGCCCTGGACAGGGTAGGCCGTACGAGCAGTACTTC.

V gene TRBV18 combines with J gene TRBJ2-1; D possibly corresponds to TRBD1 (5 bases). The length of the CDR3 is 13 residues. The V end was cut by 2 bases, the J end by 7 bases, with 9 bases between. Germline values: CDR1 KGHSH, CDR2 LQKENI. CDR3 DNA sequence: TGTGCCAGCTCACCAGAACAGGCTAATGAGCAGTTCTTC. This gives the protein CASSPEQANEQFF.

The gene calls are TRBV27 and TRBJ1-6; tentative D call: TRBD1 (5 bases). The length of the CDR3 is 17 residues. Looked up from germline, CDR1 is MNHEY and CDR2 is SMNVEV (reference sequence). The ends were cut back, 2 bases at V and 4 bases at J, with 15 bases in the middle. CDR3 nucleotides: TGTGCCAGCAGTTTAAGGTGGGGCGCAGGTTATAATTCACCCCTCCACTTT. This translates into CASSLRWGAGYNSPLHF.

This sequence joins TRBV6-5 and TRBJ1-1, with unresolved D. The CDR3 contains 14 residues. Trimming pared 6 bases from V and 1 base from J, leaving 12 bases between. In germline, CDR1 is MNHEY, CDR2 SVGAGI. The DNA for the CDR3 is TGTGCCAGCAGGCACGAGGGATGGAACACTGAAGCTTTCTTT. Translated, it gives CASRHEGWNTEAFF.

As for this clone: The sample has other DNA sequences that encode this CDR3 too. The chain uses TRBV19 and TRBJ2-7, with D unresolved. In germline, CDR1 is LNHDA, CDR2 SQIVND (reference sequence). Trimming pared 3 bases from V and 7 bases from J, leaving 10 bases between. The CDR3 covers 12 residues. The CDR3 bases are TGTGCCAGTAGTATTCGCGTGGGGGAGCAGTACTTC. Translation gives CASSIRVGEQYF.

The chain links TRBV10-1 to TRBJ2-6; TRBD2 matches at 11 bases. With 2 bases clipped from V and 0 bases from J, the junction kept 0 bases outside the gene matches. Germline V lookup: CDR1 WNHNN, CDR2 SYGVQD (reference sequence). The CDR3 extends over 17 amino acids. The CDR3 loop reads CASSETSGGSGANVLTF. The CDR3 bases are TGCGCCAGCAGTGAGACTAGCGGGGGCTCTGGGGCCAACGTCCTGACTTTC.

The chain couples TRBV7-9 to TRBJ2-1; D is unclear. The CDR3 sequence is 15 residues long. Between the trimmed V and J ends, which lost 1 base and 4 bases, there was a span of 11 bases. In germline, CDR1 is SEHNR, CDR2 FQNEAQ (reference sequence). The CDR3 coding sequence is TGTGCCAGCAGCTTAGAAGTAGCCGTTTACAATGAGCAGTTCTTC. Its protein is CASSLEVAVYNEQFF.

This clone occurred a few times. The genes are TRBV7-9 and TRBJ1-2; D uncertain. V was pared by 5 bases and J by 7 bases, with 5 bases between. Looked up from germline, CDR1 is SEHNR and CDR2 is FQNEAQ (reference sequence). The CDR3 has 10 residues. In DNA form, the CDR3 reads TGTGCCAGCAGCGGGCGTGGCTACACCTTC. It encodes CASSGRGYTF. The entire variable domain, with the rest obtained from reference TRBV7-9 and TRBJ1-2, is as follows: DTGVSQNPRHKITKRGQNVTFRCDPISEHNRLYWYRQTLGQGPEFLTYFQNEAQLEKSRLLSDRFSAERPKGSFSTLEIQRTEQGDSAMYLCASSGRGYTFGSGTRLTVV.

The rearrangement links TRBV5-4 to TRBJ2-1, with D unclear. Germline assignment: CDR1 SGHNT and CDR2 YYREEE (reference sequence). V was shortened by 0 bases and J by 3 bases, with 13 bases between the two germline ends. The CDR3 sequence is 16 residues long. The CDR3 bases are TGTGCCAGCAGCTTGGGTGTGGGGATGTTCTACAATGAGCAGTTCTTC. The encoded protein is CASSLGVGMFYNEQFF.

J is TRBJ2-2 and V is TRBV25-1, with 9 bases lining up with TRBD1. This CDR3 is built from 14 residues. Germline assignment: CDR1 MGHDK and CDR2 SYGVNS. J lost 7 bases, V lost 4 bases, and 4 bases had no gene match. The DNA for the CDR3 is TGTGCCAGCAGTGCGGACAGGGGTAGCGGGGAGCTGTTTTTT. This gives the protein CASSADRGSGELFF.

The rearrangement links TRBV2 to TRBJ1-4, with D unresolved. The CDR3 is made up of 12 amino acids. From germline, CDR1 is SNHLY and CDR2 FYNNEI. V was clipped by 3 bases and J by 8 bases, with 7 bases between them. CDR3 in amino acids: CASSDRREKLFF. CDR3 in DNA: TGTGCCAGCAGTGACAGGAGAGAAAAACTGTTTTTT.

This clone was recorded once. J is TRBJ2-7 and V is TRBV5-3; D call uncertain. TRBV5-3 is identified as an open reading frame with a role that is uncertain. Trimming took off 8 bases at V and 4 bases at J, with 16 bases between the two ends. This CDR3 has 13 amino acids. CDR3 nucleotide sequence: TGTGCCAGCAGCCTAGACGGATGGTACGAGCAGTACTTC. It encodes CASSLDGWYEQYF.